This TCR beta chain derives from a study of blood T cell repertoires in COVID-19. Authors' processing steps: Amplification of reference gene primers was used by the study to estimate nucleated cell counts. Produced via immunoSEQ multiplex PCR; TCRdb's table is partial and in-frame only. From that table come the V and J calls and clone size; the DNA was used to work out D and trimming. The sample gives 240,000 or so clones, about 89% of which show up once; over 7.5% is in the top ten. V was cut by 5 bases and J by 3 bases, with 8 bases left in between. This CDR3 spans 13 amino acids. Germline CDR1 SGHNT, CDR2 YENEEA.

The chain recombines TRBV11-3 with TRBJ1-5; D gene unclear. The source of this sequence is a man aged 40-50 years who had recovered from COVID-19. Source material: PBMCs or T cells enriched from blood (not recorded which). DNA of the CDR3: TGTGCCAGCAGCCCTGACACCAATCAGCCCCAGCATTTT. It translates to CASSPDTNQPQHF.